These T cell receptor beta chains were read from a single sample in a study of tumor and adjacent non-tumor tissue in lung cancer. Each CDR3 protein gets one entry after TCRdb re-called the multiplex PCR reads with MiXCR. The sample consists of 75,000 to 95,000 distinct CDR3 sequences, 72% of them appearing once. Sequencing used lung tumor tissue. The receptor source for this set is a woman aged 40 to 50 with non-small cell lung cancer. Each CDR3 is given with its conserved first and last residue. Fields, in order: J gene, clone size, D gene, V gene, CDR3 protein, CDR3 DNA. The D gene is left open where the match is weak. The size field is filled for only some rows; it gives once, few, many or a size class.

j_call: TRBJ2-7; clone_size: .; d_call: TRBD1; v_call: TRBV6-1; cdr3_aa: CASSDELGQGANEQYF; cdr3_nt: TGTGCCAGCAGCGATGAGTTGGGACAGGGGGCGAACGAGCAATACTTC
j_call: TRBJ2-1; clone_size: .; d_call: .; v_call: TRBV29-1; cdr3_aa: CSNEWGDNEQFF; cdr3_nt: TGCAGCAATGAGTGGGGCGACAATGAGCAGTTCTTC
j_call: TRBJ2-7; clone_size: .; d_call: TRBD1; v_call: TRBV13; cdr3_aa: CTSSNRGYEQYF; cdr3_nt: TGTACCAGTAGTAACAGGGGCTACGAGCAGTACTTC
j_call: TRBJ1-3; clone_size: few; d_call: .; v_call: TRBV12-3/TRBV12-4; cdr3_aa: CASRSAFTASGNTMYF; cdr3_nt: TGTGCCAGCAGATCCGCCTTCACAGCCTCTGGAAACACCATGTATTTT
j_call: TRBJ2-3; clone_size: many; d_call: .; v_call: TRBV4-1; cdr3_aa: CASSQERWDTQYF; cdr3_nt: TGCGCCAGCAGCCAAGAAAGGTGGGATACGCAGTATTTT
j_call: TRBJ1-1; clone_size: .; d_call: .; v_call: TRBV4-1; cdr3_aa: CASSQQQVVNTEAFF; cdr3_nt: TGCGCCAGCAGCCAGCAACAGGTAGTGAACACTGAAGCTTTCTTT
j_call: TRBJ2-7; clone_size: few; d_call: TRBD1; v_call: TRBV11-3; cdr3_aa: CASSPTGWKQYF; cdr3_nt: TGTGCCAGTAGCCCGACAGGGTGGAAGCAGTACTTC
j_call: TRBJ2-7; clone_size: once; d_call: .; v_call: TRBV6-1; cdr3_aa: CASSDHRGGISEQYF; cdr3_nt: TGTGCCAGCAGTGACCATCGGGGCGGCATCTCCGAGCAGTACTTC
j_call: TRBJ1-1; clone_size: medium-sized; d_call: .; v_call: TRBV13; cdr3_aa: CASSPVAVNTEAFF; cdr3_nt: TGTGCCAGCAGCCCGGTGGCAGTGAACACTGAAGCTTTCTTT
j_call: TRBJ2-7; clone_size: .; d_call: TRBD1; v_call: TRBV28; cdr3_aa: CASIPTAGQGKYEQYF; cdr3_nt: TGTGCCAGCATCCCCACGGCGGGACAGGGGAAGTACGAGCAGTACTTC
j_call: TRBJ2-7; clone_size: many; d_call: .; v_call: TRBV5-6; cdr3_aa: CASSLMTGYEQYF; cdr3_nt: TGTGCCAGCAGCCTGATGACAGGCTACGAGCAGTACTTC
j_call: TRBJ1-6; clone_size: .; d_call: .; v_call: TRBV10-2; cdr3_aa: CTNSGGPGKSPLHF; cdr3_nt: TGCACCAACAGTGGGGGCCCGGGGAAATCACCCCTCCACTTT
j_call: TRBJ2-5; clone_size: .; d_call: .; v_call: TRBV10-3; cdr3_aa: CATSESASVETQYF; cdr3_nt: TGTGCAACCAGTGAGTCTGCTAGCGTAGAGACCCAGTACTTC
j_call: TRBJ2-1; clone_size: .; d_call: .; v_call: TRBV6-5; cdr3_aa: CASTYSMADSYNEQFF; cdr3_nt: TGTGCCAGCACTTACTCGATGGCGGACAGCTACAATGAGCAGTTCTTC
j_call: TRBJ2-6; clone_size: .; d_call: TRBD1; v_call: TRBV5-6; cdr3_aa: CASGLEQGNVLTF; cdr3_nt: TGTGCCAGCGGCTTGGAACAGGGGAACGTCCTGACTTTC
j_call: TRBJ2-2; clone_size: many; d_call: TRBD1; v_call: TRBV12-3/TRBV12-4; cdr3_aa: CASRGDRVGTGELFF; cdr3_nt: TGTGCCAGCAGAGGGGACAGGGTCGGAACCGGGGAGCTGTTTTTT
j_call: TRBJ1-2; clone_size: .; d_call: .; v_call: TRBV6-5; cdr3_aa: CISSYGAGSNYGYTF; cdr3_nt: TGTATCAGCAGTTACGGGGCAGGGTCTAACTATGGCTACACCTTC
j_call: TRBJ2-5; clone_size: .; d_call: .; v_call: TRBV11-2; cdr3_aa: CASSLDLANGGTQYF; cdr3_nt: TGTGCCAGCAGCTTGGATCTAGCGAATGGTGGGACCCAGTACTTC
j_call: TRBJ2-3; clone_size: .; d_call: .; v_call: TRBV6-5; cdr3_aa: CTSSHSLTNRGDTQYF; cdr3_nt: TGTACCAGCAGTCACAGCCTGACCAATCGCGGAGATACGCAGTATTTT
j_call: TRBJ1-6; clone_size: .; d_call: .; v_call: TRBV20-1; cdr3_aa: CSARVGRDNSHLHF; cdr3_nt: TGCAGTGCTAGAGTGGGACGGGATAATTCACATCTCCACTTT
j_call: TRBJ2-7; clone_size: .; d_call: .; v_call: TRBV10-3; cdr3_aa: CAIRDTGTRELYF; cdr3_nt: TGTGCCATCAGAGACACAGGGACCCGGGAGCTGTACTTC
j_call: TRBJ2-1; clone_size: .; d_call: .; v_call: TRBV28; cdr3_aa: CASSPGDTSRGYERLF; cdr3_nt: TGTGCCAGCAGTCCAGGGGACACTTCCAGGGGATATGAGCGGTTATTC
j_call: TRBJ1-6; clone_size: .; d_call: .; v_call: TRBV11-2; cdr3_aa: CASSLELAGDSLLHF; cdr3_nt: TGTGCCAGCAGCTTAGAGTTGGCAGGTGATTCACTCCTCCACTTT
j_call: TRBJ2-1; clone_size: .; d_call: TRBD2; v_call: TRBV6-2/TRBV6-3; cdr3_aa: CASSDGPGGGINEQFF; cdr3_nt: TGTGCTAGCAGTGACGGTCCGGGGGGGGGGATTAATGAGCAGTTCTTC
j_call: TRBJ2-7; clone_size: .; d_call: TRBD1; v_call: TRBV4-1; cdr3_aa: CASSQNWRTGWYEQYF; cdr3_nt: TGCGCTAGCAGCCAAAACTGGAGGACAGGGTGGTACGAGCAGTACTTC
j_call: TRBJ1-1; clone_size: .; d_call: .; v_call: TRBV29-1; cdr3_aa: CSVHSPGSGEAFF; cdr3_nt: TGCAGCGTTCATAGCCCGGGCAGTGGGGAAGCTTTCTTT
j_call: TRBJ2-3; clone_size: .; d_call: .; v_call: TRBV24-1; cdr3_aa: CATSDTTTDTQYF; cdr3_nt: TGTGCCACCAGTGATACGACAACAGATACGCAGTATTTT
j_call: TRBJ2-1; clone_size: .; d_call: .; v_call: TRBV30; cdr3_aa: CVWSKTDEEFF; cdr3_nt: TGTGTCTGGAGTAAGACGGATGAGGAGTTCTTC
j_call: TRBJ2-1; clone_size: .; d_call: TRBD1; v_call: TRBV4-1; cdr3_aa: CARAQGANAEQFF; cdr3_nt: TGCGCCAGAGCACAGGGGGCGAATGCTGAGCAGTTCTTC
j_call: TRBJ2-7; clone_size: .; d_call: TRBD1; v_call: TRBV6-6; cdr3_aa: CAISYNEGAGEQYF; cdr3_nt: TGTGCCATCAGCTACAACGAGGGGGCGGGTGAGCAGTACTTC
j_call: TRBJ2-3; clone_size: .; d_call: .; v_call: TRBV24-1; cdr3_aa: CVTSDSTTDTHYF; cdr3_nt: TGTGTTACCAGTGATTCCACGACAGATACGCATTATTTT
j_call: TRBJ2-4; clone_size: few; d_call: TRBD2; v_call: TRBV7-9; cdr3_aa: CASSYGTSGIGKNIQYF; cdr3_nt: TGTGCCAGCAGCTACGGGACTAGCGGGATTGGCAAAAACATTCAGTACTTC
j_call: TRBJ2-2; clone_size: .; d_call: TRBD2; v_call: TRBV7-3; cdr3_aa: CASSARPRGVGGGLFF; cdr3_nt: TGTGCCAGCAGCGCACGCCCTCGAGGTGTCGGCGGGGGGCTGTTTTTT
j_call: TRBJ1-3; clone_size: few; d_call: .; v_call: TRBV11-2; cdr3_aa: CLSSFGGLDTIYF; cdr3_nt: TGTCTCAGCAGCTTTGGGGGTCTAGACACCATATATTTT
j_call: TRBJ1-6; clone_size: .; d_call: .; v_call: TRBV7-9; cdr3_aa: CAGSRESAYSPLHF; cdr3_nt: TGTGCCGGCAGTCGAGAATCGGCCTATTCACCCCTCCACTTT
j_call: TRBJ2-1; clone_size: many; d_call: TRBD2; v_call: TRBV4-1; cdr3_aa: CASSRGSSGAYNEQFF; cdr3_nt: TGCGCCAGCAGCCGGGGGAGTAGCGGGGCCTACAATGAGCAGTTCTTC
j_call: TRBJ1-1; clone_size: .; d_call: .; v_call: TRBV5-1; cdr3_aa: CASSLEVHMNTEAFF; cdr3_nt: TGCGCCAGCAGCTTGGAGGTGCACATGAACACTGAAGCTTTCTTT
j_call: TRBJ1-2; clone_size: .; d_call: .; v_call: TRBV30; cdr3_aa: CALRDIGGYGYSF; cdr3_nt: TGTGCCCTCCGGGACATTGGTGGCTATGGCTACAGCTTC
j_call: TRBJ1-4; clone_size: .; d_call: TRBD1; v_call: TRBV4-1; cdr3_aa: CASSQDLARGHGILFF; cdr3_nt: TGCGCCAGCAGCCAAGATCTTGCCAGGGGGCATGGAATACTGTTTTTT
j_call: TRBJ2-2; clone_size: .; d_call: .; v_call: TRBV14; cdr3_aa: CASSHRERGTGELFF; cdr3_nt: TGTGCCAGCAGCCATCGGGAGAGGGGTACTGGGGAGCTGTTTTTT
j_call: TRBJ1-3; clone_size: .; d_call: .; v_call: TRBV28; cdr3_aa: CVSSLPAGGGNTIYF; cdr3_nt: TGCGTCAGCAGTTTACCCGCCGGGGGTGGAAACACCATATATTTT
j_call: TRBJ2-7; clone_size: many; d_call: TRBD2; v_call: TRBV20-1; cdr3_aa: CSASSGRSEQYF; cdr3_nt: TGCAGTGCTAGTAGCGGGAGAAGCGAGCAGTACTTC
j_call: TRBJ1-2; clone_size: many; d_call: TRBD1; v_call: TRBV2; cdr3_aa: CAAGGGLANYGYTF; cdr3_nt: TGTGCCGCAGGGGGGGGATTAGCTAACTATGGCTACACCTTC
j_call: TRBJ2-7; clone_size: .; d_call: .; v_call: TRBV11-2; cdr3_aa: CASSLILAGDSYEQYF; cdr3_nt: TGTGCCAGCAGCTTAATCCTAGCAGGAGACTCCTACGAGCAGTATTTC
j_call: TRBJ2-1; clone_size: .; d_call: .; v_call: TRBV11-3; cdr3_aa: CAGSEDGFYNEQFF; cdr3_nt: TGTGCCGGTAGCGAAGATGGGTTCTACAATGAGCAGTTCTTC
j_call: TRBJ2-1; clone_size: once; d_call: TRBD2; v_call: TRBV10-3; cdr3_aa: CAIRSGLAGGLGFYNEQFF; cdr3_nt: TGTGCCATCAGATCGGGACTAGCGGGAGGCCTGGGCTTCTACAATGAGCAGTTCTTC
j_call: TRBJ1-1; clone_size: few; d_call: TRBD1; v_call: TRBV15; cdr3_aa: CATSRETGGGFRAFF; cdr3_nt: TGTGCCACCAGCAGAGAGACAGGGGGCGGCTTTCGGGCTTTCTTT
j_call: TRBJ2-7; clone_size: .; d_call: .; v_call: TRBV19; cdr3_aa: CASSTPGDEQYF; cdr3_nt: TGTGCCAGTAGTACCCCCGGCGACGAGCAGTACTTC
j_call: TRBJ1-4; clone_size: .; d_call: .; v_call: TRBV4-2; cdr3_aa: CASSALQEKPFF; cdr3_nt: TGTGCCAGTAGCGCACTCCAGGAAAAACCGTTTTTT
j_call: TRBJ2-7; clone_size: .; d_call: .; v_call: TRBV4-1; cdr3_aa: CASSQGSRVYEQYF; cdr3_nt: TGCGCCAGCAGCCAAGGTAGCAGGGTCTACGAGCAGTACTTC
j_call: TRBJ2-7; clone_size: .; d_call: TRBD1; v_call: TRBV11-2; cdr3_aa: CASSWTGFVQYF; cdr3_nt: TGTGCCAGCAGCTGGACAGGGTTCGTGCAATACTTC
j_call: TRBJ1-2; clone_size: .; d_call: TRBD1; v_call: TRBV9; cdr3_aa: CASSVARGYGYTF; cdr3_nt: TGTGCCAGCAGCGTAGCCAGGGGGTATGGCTACACCTTC
j_call: TRBJ1-5; clone_size: .; d_call: .; v_call: TRBV6-1; cdr3_aa: CASRATGFNQPHHF; cdr3_nt: TGTGCCAGTAGGGCCACAGGATTCAATCAGCCCCATCATTTT
j_call: TRBJ2-2; clone_size: .; d_call: TRBD2; v_call: TRBV11-2; cdr3_aa: CDSSSGLAATGELFF; cdr3_nt: TGTGACAGCAGCTCAGGGCTAGCGGCTACCGGGGAGCTATTTTTT
j_call: TRBJ2-6; clone_size: .; d_call: .; v_call: TRBV11-2; cdr3_aa: CASSFTMSGSDVLTF; cdr3_nt: TGTGCCAGCAGTTTCACAATGTCTGGGTCCGACGTCCTGACTTTC
j_call: TRBJ1-6; clone_size: few; d_call: .; v_call: TRBV5-4; cdr3_aa: CASNPGLGFSPLHF; cdr3_nt: TGTGCCAGCAACCCCGGTTTGGGGTTCTCACCCCTCCACTTT
j_call: TRBJ1-2; clone_size: .; d_call: .; v_call: TRBV6-6; cdr3_aa: CASSVPTPGIEDYTF; cdr3_nt: TGTGCCAGCTCAGTCCCTACCCCCGGGATAGAGGACTACACCTTC